The 22 T cell receptor beta chains below come from one sample, sequenced in a study of radiotherapy plus CTLA-4 blockade in lung cancer. Some clones are missing from TCRdb's copy, which holds only in-frame ones; the method was immunoSEQ multiplex PCR. The sample holds about 66,000 clones; over 80% are singletons and the top ten take 4%. The sample here was peripheral blood, taken from a patient treated with radiotherapy plus ipilimumab. These receptors were obtained from a human donor with non-small cell lung cancer who had a partial response to radiotherapy plus ipilimumab.

The chain is built from TRBV2 and TRBJ2-7; D is perhaps TRBD1 (5 bases). Trimming cost V 3 bases and J 3 bases, with 9 bases left between them. The CDR3 runs to 13 residues. CDR1 is SNHLY and CDR2 is FYNNEI in the germline V gene. CDR3 loop: CASSDAGNYEQYF. CDR3 nucleotides: TGTGCCAGCAGTGATGCAGGGAACTACGAGCAGTACTTC.

The chain carries TRBV5-1 and TRBJ2-7, with TRBD1 identical over 10 bases. V gave up 3 bases and J gave up 5 bases; unmatched junction bases: 5. Germline assignment: CDR1 SGHRS and CDR2 YFSETQ. CDR3 length: 14 residues. CDR3 sequence: CASSSGQGMHEQYF. Written as DNA, the CDR3 is TGCGCCAGCAGCTCGGGACAGGGGATGCACGAGCAGTACTTC.

This sequence joins TRBV28 and TRBJ2-7; D is unresolved. V lost 1 base and J 3 bases, leaving 4 bases between the germline ends. Germline V gene sequence: CDR1 MDHEN, CDR2 SYDVKM. The CDR3 is made up of 12 amino acids. The CDR3 sequence: CASSLSIYEQYF. The CDR3 DNA reads as TGTGCCAGCAGTTTATCCATCTACGAGCAGTACTTC. The full variable domain, completed using reference TRBV28 and TRBJ2-7, is DVKVTQSSRYLVKRTGEKVFLECVQDMDHENMFWYRQDPGLGLRLIYFSYDVKMKEKGDIPEGYSVSREKKERFSLILESASTNQTSMYLCASSLSIYEQYFGPGTRLTVT.

The chain uses TRBV5-1 and TRBJ1-1, with D hard to call. Germline loops: CDR1 SGHRS, CDR2 YFSETQ. V lost 4 bases and J lost 7, with 14 bases in between. CDR3 length equals 13 residues. CDR3 amino acids: CASSRGGPLEAFF. As DNA, the CDR3 is TGCGCCAGCAGCCGTGGCGGTCCCCTTGAAGCTTTCTTT.

The chain employs TRBV7-3 and TRBJ2-5, with 11 bases aligning to TRBD2. After removal of 5 bases from V and 4 bases from J, the junction contained 9 bases not matched to a gene. CDR3 length: 16 amino acids. Per the germline V gene, CDR1 is SGHTA and CDR2 is FQGTGA. The CDR3 bases are TGTGCCAGCAGCCACAATAGCGGGAGGGAAGGAGAGACCCAGTACTTC. This sequence encodes CASSHNSGREGETQYF.

Only a few counts were recorded for this clone. The chain recombines TRBV11-1 with TRBJ2-5; perhaps TRBD2 as D (7 bases). The CDR3 is 16 residues long. The V end was cut by 5 bases, the J end by 4 bases, with 20 bases between. Germline V lookup: CDR1 SGHAT, CDR2 FQDESV (reference sequence). The CDR3 sequence: CASSQEGDGLGETQYF. CDR3 sequence (DNA): TGTGCCAGCAGCCAAGAGGGGGACGGACTAGGAGAGACCCAGTACTTC. The whole variable domain, remainder taken from reference TRBV11-1 and TRBJ2-5, is EAEVAQSPRYKITEKSQAVAFWCDPISGHATLYWYRQILGQGPELLVQFQDESVVDDSQLPKDRFSAERLKGVDSTLKIQPAELGDSAMYLCASSQEGDGLGETQYFGPGTRLLVL.

V is TRBV6-1 and J is TRBJ2-1; 8 bases map to TRBD1. The CDR3 spans 14 residues. CDR1 and CDR2 (germline): MNHNS, SASEGT. The V gene end was trimmed by 6 bases and the J gene end by 9 bases; junction bases not matched to a gene: 10. The CDR3 region is CASSKTTTGGEQFF. In nucleotides, the CDR3 is TGTGCCAGCAGCAAAACGACCACAGGGGGTGAGCAGTTCTTC.

This clone was detected only once. The V and J genes are TRBV27 and TRBJ2-1; 15 positions match TRBD2. CDR3 size: 18 residues. J was trimmed by 3 bases and V by 6 bases; bases with no gene match: 9. CDR1 is MNHEY, CDR2 SMNVEV, per germline (reference sequence). The CDR3 coding sequence is TGTGCCAGCAGGGGACTAGCGGGAGGCCCAACTCTCTACAATGAGCAGTTCTTC. Residues: CASRGLAGGPTLYNEQFF.

Only a few counts were recorded for this clone. The rearrangement uses TRBV5-6 and TRBJ2-7, with D unclear. CDR1 and CDR2 from the germline V gene are SGHDT and YYEEEE. V was shortened by 0 bases and J by 1 base, with 11 bases between the two germline ends. The CDR3 runs to 15 residues. CDR3 DNA sequence: TGTGCCAGCAGCTTGGGACCGCGGAATTCCTACGAGCAGTACTTC. It encodes CASSLGPRNSYEQYF. Variable domain in full (rest from reference TRBV5-6 and TRBJ2-7): DAGVTQSPTHLIKTRGQQVTLRCSPKSGHDTVSWYQQALGQGPQFIFQYYEEEERQRGNFPDRFSGHQFPNYSSELNVNALLLGDSALYLCASSLGPRNSYEQYFGPGTRLTVT.

The J gene is TRBJ1-4, the V gene TRBV2; unclear D gene. This CDR3 is built from 15 residues. Trimming removed 1 base at V and 8 bases at J, with 14 bases between. Germline assignment: CDR1 SNHLY and CDR2 FYNNEI. CDR3 in amino acids: CASSEGTGMKEKLFF. For the CDR3, the DNA is TGTGCCAGCAGTGAAGGTACGGGGATGAAGGAAAAACTGTTTTTT.

This chain links TRBV29-1 with TRBJ2-7; 14 positions agree with TRBD2. The trim removed 5 bases at V and 6 bases at J, leaving 3 bases unmatched. Germline CDR1 is SQVTM and CDR2 is ANQGSEA. This CDR3 contains 13 residues. CDR3 bases: TGCAGCGTTTGGACTAGCGGGAGGCCCGAGCAGTACTTC. Its protein product is CSVWTSGRPEQYF.

The CDR3 DNA sequence: TGTGCCAGCAGCCAAGCGGGCCCGGCCTACACCTTC. It specifies CASSQAGPAYTF. The chain is built from TRBV7-2 and TRBJ1-2; no firm D call. Germline CDR1 SGHTA, CDR2 FQGNSA. The CDR3 totals 12 residues. V was pared by 5 bases and J by 10 bases, with 14 bases between.

This clone was recorded only once. The chain joins TRBV2 to TRBJ2-5; TRBD2 might be the D (6 bases). The end of the DNA is better explained by TRBJ2-7, so the J call may be wrong. In germline, CDR1 is SNHLY, CDR2 FYNNEI. The CDR3 covers 13 residues. The CDR3 loop is CASSLREEYEQYF. The CDR3 nucleotides read TGTGCCAGCAGTTTGCGGGAAGAGTACGAGCAGTACTTC.

V and J are TRBV7-9 and TRBJ2-2, with a tentative D call TRBD2 (6 bases). Trimming pared 4 bases from V and 3 bases from J, leaving 12 bases between. Germline V gene lookup returns CDR1 SEHNR and CDR2 FQNEAQ (reference sequence). This CDR3 is built from 15 residues. The chain's CDR3 is CASSYAGGDTGELFF. The CDR3 DNA sequence: TGTGCCAGCAGCTATGCAGGAGGGGACACCGGGGAGCTGTTTTTT.

DNA of the CDR3: TGTGCCAGTAGTCAACGGGACAGGGGGTACGAGCAGTACTTC. Translated: CASSQRDRGYEQYF. The chain employs TRBV19 and TRBJ2-7; TRBD1 aligns across 11 bases. V was pared by 5 bases and J by 4 bases, with 4 bases of the junction left unmatched. CDR3 length equals 14 residues. Germline-derived CDR1 and CDR2 are LNHDA and SQIVND (reference sequence).

The gene calls are TRBV5-4 and TRBJ1-1; TRBD1 might be the D (5 bases). Germline loops: CDR1 SGHNT, CDR2 YYREEE (reference sequence). The CDR3 runs to 15 residues. V was trimmed by 4 bases and J by 1 base, leaving 14 bases between them. This CDR3 reads CASSTLGGANTEAFF. In DNA, the CDR3 is TGTGCCAGCAGCACCTTGGGCGGGGCGAACACTGAAGCTTTCTTT.

J is TRBJ1-1 and V is TRBV2, with TRBD1 matching 7 bases. CDR1 and CDR2 from the germline V gene are SNHLY and FYNNEI. CDR3 length: 13 amino acids. J lost 8 bases, V lost 6 bases, and 9 bases had no gene match. The CDR3 region has the DNA TGTGCCAGCAGGACAGGGAAGTGGAACGAAGCTTTCTTT. Encoded protein: CASRTGKWNEAFF.

V gene TRBV15 combines with J gene TRBJ2-1; 8 bases are a match to TRBD2. CDR3 length: 15 amino acids. J lost 2 bases, V lost 5 bases, and 5 bases had no gene match. Germline V gene sequence: CDR1 LNHNV, CDR2 YYDKDF (reference sequence). The CDR3 region is CATSASSGPYNEQFF. DNA of the CDR3: TGTGCCACCAGCGCATCTAGCGGGCCCTACAATGAGCAGTTCTTC.

V is TRBV19 and J is TRBJ2-5; 8 positions agree with TRBD2. Per germline, CDR1 LNHDA and CDR2 SQIVND (reference sequence). V was clipped by 9 bases and J by 4 bases; unmatched bases: 13. This CDR3 comprises 15 residues. The CDR3 loop is CASTPPGGGGETQYF. In nucleotides, the CDR3 is TGTGCCAGCACCCCCCCGGGGGGGGGCGGAGAGACCCAGTACTTC. Supplemented by reference TRBV19 and TRBJ2-5, the full variable domain reads DGGITQSPKYLFRKEGQNVTLSCEQNLNHDAMYWYRQDPGQGLRLIYYSQIVNDFQKGDIAEGYSVSREKKESFPLTVTSAQKNPTAFYLCASTPPGGGGETQYFGPGTRLLVL.

This clone was counted between two and nine times. This chain joins TRBV7-9 and TRBJ1-1; 7 bases map to TRBD1. J gave up 3 bases and V 1 base, and 2 bases lay outside the gene matches. Germline V gives CDR1 SEHNR, CDR2 FQNEAQ (reference sequence). The length of the CDR3 is 14 residues. CDR3 nucleotide sequence: TGTGCCAGCAGCTTAGTCCAGGGGGACACTGAAGCTTTCTTT. Residues: CASSLVQGDTEAFF.

This clone has only a few counts. The gene calls are TRBV6-5 and TRBJ2-7, with 9 nucleotides matching TRBD1. The V and J ends lost 0 bases and 4 bases, in that order; junction bases with no gene match: 4. This CDR3 is 15 amino acids long. CDR1 is MNHEY and CDR2 is SVGAGI in the germline V gene. CDR3 in DNA: TGTGCCAGCAGTTACTCAGGTGGACAGGGGTACGAGCAGTACTTC. Residues: CASSYSGGQGYEQYF.

The chain links TRBV7-3 to TRBJ2-7; TRBD1 might be the D (5 bases). The CDR3 contains 14 residues. The V end lost 1 base, the J end lost 3 bases, and 10 bases lay between the germline ends. Germline loops: CDR1 SGHTA, CDR2 FQGTGA. CDR3 in amino acids: CASSLKVGDYEQYF. CDR3 DNA sequence: TGTGCCAGCAGCTTAAAAGTAGGGGACTACGAGCAGTACTTC.